The clone carrying this TCR beta chain has only a few counts. The antigen remains undetermined. A second PCR of roughly 7 to 11 cycles used a sample-barcoded 5' primer and a J-beta primer mix. With 12 random nucleotides, a template-switch adaptor tagged each individual cDNA molecule. TCRdb analysed the 5' RACE reads with MiXCR anew, one entry per CDR3 protein. The data show approximately 800,000 distinct CDR3 sequences, with under 40% seen just once and under 15% held by the top ten. The source of the sample is a study of blood T cells in healthy people across ages. General study results and limits: There were more naive CD4+ cells and higher diversity in long-lived donors than in aged donors. Unsorted PBMCs prevented conclusive naive versus antigen-experienced comparison.

Trimming took 11 bases from V and 1 from J, leaving 9 bases between them. The CDR3 has 12 amino acids. The germline V gene has CDR1 MDHEN and CDR2 SYDVKM. The receptor was derived from a man aged 18-30 years in good health. The specimen was blood. The chain carries TRBV28 and TRBJ1-5; possibly TRBD1 for D (6 bases). In DNA, the CDR3 is TGTGCCCATGACAGGAGCAATCAGCCCCAGCATTTT. Translation gives CAHDRSNQPQHF.